This is a list of T cell receptor beta chains from one sample in a study of T cell repertoires and HLA-DP antigens. These receptors' antigens are unknown. Using immunoSEQ multiplex PCR, the repertoire was profiled, and TCRdb retains in-frame clones only, with some absent. Among about 73,000 clones listed, 80% were seen once. The specimen was CD4+ T cells from PBMCs. The receptors were gathered from a man between 60 and 75 years old in good health and CMV-seronegative. Each CDR3 is given with its conserved first and last residue. The order of the fields is D gene, V gene, J gene, CDR3 protein. A D gene is named only where the DNA matches it firmly.

D: TRBD1; V: TRBV10-3; J: TRBJ1-1; CDR3: CAISRDRGYRTEAFF
D: TRBD1; V: TRBV7-2; J: TRBJ1-6; CDR3: CASSLEFNRGSPLHF
D: .; V: TRBV19; J: TRBJ2-2; CDR3: CASTRTGLGASPADTGELFF
D: TRBD2; V: TRBV4-3; J: TRBJ2-1; CDR3: CASSQEKLAAYNEQFF
D: TRBD2; V: TRBV2; J: TRBJ2-2; CDR3: CASRKLAGGNTGELFF
D: .; V: TRBV7-8; J: TRBJ2-3; CDR3: CASRRRGAASTDTQYF
D: TRBD1; V: TRBV5-1; J: TRBJ1-1; CDR3: CASSYTRQGAEAFF
D: TRBD2; V: TRBV5-4; J: TRBJ2-3; CDR3: CASSSGGLAADTQYF
D: .; V: TRBV28; J: TRBJ1-5; CDR3: CASSLITFRGGGYSNQPQHF
D: .; V: TRBV28; J: TRBJ1-4; CDR3: CASSFWTNNEKLFF
D: .; V: TRBV5-1; J: TRBJ2-7; CDR3: CASSLDRNEQYF
D: .; V: TRBV5-4; J: TRBJ1-5; CDR3: CASNFEPVLSNQPQHF
D: TRBD1; V: TRBV5-1; J: TRBJ1-4; CDR3: CASSLWGQGTEKLFF
D: TRBD2; V: TRBV4-3; J: TRBJ2-4; CDR3: CASSQDAGDIQYF
D: .; V: TRBV4-1; J: TRBJ1-4; CDR3: CASSQVRGSSEKLFF
D: .; V: TRBV18; J: TRBJ2-3; CDR3: CASSPVSTDTQYF
D: .; V: TRBV7-2; J: TRBJ2-5; CDR3: CASSSPDRVAKETQYF
D: .; V: TRBV7-3; J: TRBJ2-1; CDR3: CASSLQTGQQFF
D: .; V: TRBV4-3; J: TRBJ1-1; CDR3: CASSTGVNTEAFF
D: TRBD1; V: TRBV6-9; J: TRBJ2-5; CDR3: CASTKTGGEETQYF
D: .; V: TRBV5-5; J: TRBJ1-4; CDR3: CASSLYPETEEKLFF
D: .; V: TRBV7-2; J: TRBJ1-4; CDR3: CASSPRDGSNEKLFF
D: .; V: TRBV7-3; J: TRBJ2-1; CDR3: CASSSEFGYNEQFF
D: .; V: TRBV4-2; J: TRBJ1-3; CDR3: CASSQDGSGNTIYF
D: TRBD1; V: TRBV6-1; J: TRBJ2-3; CDR3: CASSEAGGTGLRNTQYF
D: TRBD1; V: TRBV5-4; J: TRBJ1-2; CDR3: CASSLPGQGLGRGYTF
D: .; V: TRBV4-3; J: TRBJ2-3; CDR3: CASSQDLGTDYTDTQYF
D: TRBD2; V: TRBV9; J: TRBJ2-1; CDR3: CASSVASGSNEQFF
D: TRBD2; V: TRBV11-1; J: TRBJ2-1; CDR3: CASSRTSGIPNEQFF
D: TRBD1; V: TRBV11-2; J: TRBJ1-5; CDR3: CASSLATGGESNQPQHF
D: TRBD1; V: TRBV7-9; J: TRBJ2-7; CDR3: CASSLQTGGIDEQYF
D: .; V: TRBV5-5; J: TRBJ2-1; CDR3: CASSSAGGALYNEQFF
D: .; V: TRBV11-3; J: TRBJ2-3; CDR3: CASSLEGDTQYF
D: TRBD2; V: TRBV10-3; J: TRBJ2-5; CDR3: CAISESIRGGPQETQYF
D: .; V: TRBV6-5; J: TRBJ2-4; CDR3: CASSADRKLSDIQYF
D: TRBD2; V: TRBV19; J: TRBJ2-5; CDR3: CASSIRLAGGQETQYF
D: TRBD2; V: TRBV29-1; J: TRBJ2-1; CDR3: CSVVVAGGGEQFF
D: TRBD1; V: TRBV9; J: TRBJ1-6; CDR3: CASSVVGQGNSPLHF
D: TRBD1; V: TRBV28; J: TRBJ1-1; CDR3: CASSSGQGGEAFF
D: .; V: TRBV7-2; J: TRBJ1-4; CDR3: CASSLSVNEKLFF
D: .; V: TRBV5-1; J: TRBJ2-1; CDR3: CASSQDPGSYNEQFF
D: .; V: TRBV4-1; J: TRBJ2-1; CDR3: CASSLTGVSNEQFF
D: .; V: TRBV6-5; J: TRBJ2-5; CDR3: CASSYPLETQYF
D: .; V: TRBV7-2; J: TRBJ1-6; CDR3: CASSLAATGGSPLHF
D: TRBD2; V: TRBV4-3; J: TRBJ2-3; CDR3: CASSQWGRSGRAGVTDTQYF
D: TRBD1; V: TRBV2; J: TRBJ1-6; CDR3: CASSTDRLSPLHF
D: TRBD1; V: TRBV11-2; J: TRBJ1-6; CDR3: CASSPGTEWHSPLHF
D: TRBD1; V: TRBV19; J: TRBJ2-1; CDR3: CASSVQGTGPYNEQFF
D: TRBD1; V: TRBV6-5; J: TRBJ1-1; CDR3: CASSSGTERMNTEAFF